Reported below is one T cell receptor (beta chain). The CDR3 has 15 residues. Trimming stripped 7 bases from V and 3 bases from J, with 18 bases between. CDR1 is LNHDA and CDR2 is SQIVND in the germline V gene (reference sequence). This record comes from a study of T cells in narcolepsy. Data came from immunoSEQ multiplex PCR; TCRdb stores just in-frame clones and leaves some out. The sample shows roughly 20,000 clones, approximately 81% of them seen only once. The specimen was memory (CD45RA-) CD4+ T cells from blood. V gene TRBV19 combines with J gene TRBJ1-2; TRBD1 is a possible D gene (5 bases). The clonotype comes from a human donor in good health. CDR3 in DNA: TGTGCCAGTAAGGGTAGGGACGAAACATACTATGGCTACACCTTC. Encoded protein: CASKGRDETYYGYTF.